The rows below give T cell receptor beta chains drawn from one sample of a study of blood T cell repertoires in COVID-19. Here immunoSEQ multiplex PCR was the method, and the copy in TCRdb shows in-frame clones only, minus some. In the table there are about 170,000 clones, 84% of which are singletons. Material for sequencing was peripheral blood. Receptors originate from a woman between 70 and 85 years old with COVID-19, enrolled during active disease. Each CDR3 is given without its conserved first and last residue.

V	CDR3
TRBV7-9	ASSVGLAGVSEQF
TRBV28	ASKVGSGYYGYT
TRBV6-5	ASSRTGGRSTEAF
TRBV27	ASSTGIPKNIQY
TRBV28	ASSLTGSNYNYGYT
TRBV2	ASSELGGGVGNEQF
TRBV21-1	ASREWQGTTGNTIY
TRBV3-1/TRBV3-2	ASSWAGEIQY
TRBV30	AYEKRGDTQY
TRBV15	ATSVGTAQDTQY
TRBV11-2	ASSWTGNTGELF
TRBV2	ASSVAGANIQY
TRBV5-6	ASSFNRGNEQF